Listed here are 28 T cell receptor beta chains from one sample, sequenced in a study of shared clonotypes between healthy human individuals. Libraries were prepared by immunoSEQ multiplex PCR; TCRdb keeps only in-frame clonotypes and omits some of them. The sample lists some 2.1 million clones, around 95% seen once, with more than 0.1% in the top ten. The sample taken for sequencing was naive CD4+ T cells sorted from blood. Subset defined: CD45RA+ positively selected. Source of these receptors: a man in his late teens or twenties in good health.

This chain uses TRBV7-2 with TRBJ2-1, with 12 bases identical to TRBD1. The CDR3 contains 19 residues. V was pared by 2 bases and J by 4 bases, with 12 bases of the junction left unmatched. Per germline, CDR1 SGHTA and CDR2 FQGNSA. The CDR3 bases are TGTGCCAGCAGCTTAAGGAGGGGACAGGGGGCCCTTGGGTACAATGAGCAGTTCTTC. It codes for CASSLRRGQGALGYNEQFF.

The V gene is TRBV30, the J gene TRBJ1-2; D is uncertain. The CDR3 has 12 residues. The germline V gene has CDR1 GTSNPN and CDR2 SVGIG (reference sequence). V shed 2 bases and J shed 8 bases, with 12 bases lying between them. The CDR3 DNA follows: TGTGCCTGGAGTAGGACTGAGTCGGGCTACACCTTC. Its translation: CAWSRTESGYTF.

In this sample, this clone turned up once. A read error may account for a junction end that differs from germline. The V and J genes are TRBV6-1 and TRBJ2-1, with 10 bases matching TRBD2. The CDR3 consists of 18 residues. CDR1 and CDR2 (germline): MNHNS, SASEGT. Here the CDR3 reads CAGSGLLAGARSYNEQFF. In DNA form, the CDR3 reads TGTGCCGGCAGTGGGCTCCTAGCGGGAGCAAGGTCCTACAATGAGCAGTTCTTC.

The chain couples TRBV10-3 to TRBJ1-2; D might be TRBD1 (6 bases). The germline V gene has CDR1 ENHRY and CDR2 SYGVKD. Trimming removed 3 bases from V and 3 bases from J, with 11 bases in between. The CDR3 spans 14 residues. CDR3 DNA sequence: TGTGCCATCAGTGATTGGAGGACAGACTATGGCTACACCTTC. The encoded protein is CAISDWRTDYGYTF.

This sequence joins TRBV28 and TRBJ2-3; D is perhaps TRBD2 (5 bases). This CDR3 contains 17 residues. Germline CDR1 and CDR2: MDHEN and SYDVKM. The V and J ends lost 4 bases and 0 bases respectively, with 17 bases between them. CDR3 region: CASSSRWGAPSTDTQYF. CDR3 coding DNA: TGTGCCAGCAGTTCCCGGTGGGGAGCGCCAAGCACAGATACGCAGTATTTT.

The CDR3 DNA is TGTGCCAGCAGCCAAAGACTAGCGGGAGGGGAGGAGACCCAGTACTTC. It codes for CASSQRLAGGEETQYF. The chain employs TRBV5-5 and TRBJ2-5; 14 bases align to TRBD2. Germline lookup yields CDR1 SGHKS and CDR2 YYEKEE (reference sequence). CDR3 size: 16 residues. The J segment lost 5 bases and the V segment lost 4 bases, leaving 7 bases of the junction unmatched.

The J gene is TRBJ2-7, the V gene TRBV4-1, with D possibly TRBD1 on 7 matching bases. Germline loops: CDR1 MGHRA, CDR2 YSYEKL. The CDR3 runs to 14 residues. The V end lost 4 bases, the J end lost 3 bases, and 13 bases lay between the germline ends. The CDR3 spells CASSRRQGLYEQYF. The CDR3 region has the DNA TGCGCCAGCAGCCGGAGACAGGGACTCTACGAGCAGTACTTC.

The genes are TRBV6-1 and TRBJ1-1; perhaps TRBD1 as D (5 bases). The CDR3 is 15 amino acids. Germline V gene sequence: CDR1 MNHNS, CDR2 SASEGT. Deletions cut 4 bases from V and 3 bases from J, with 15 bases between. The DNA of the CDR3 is TGTGCCAGCAGTGTCCCGCCAGGGATGTACACTGAAGCTTTCTTT. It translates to CASSVPPGMYTEAFF.

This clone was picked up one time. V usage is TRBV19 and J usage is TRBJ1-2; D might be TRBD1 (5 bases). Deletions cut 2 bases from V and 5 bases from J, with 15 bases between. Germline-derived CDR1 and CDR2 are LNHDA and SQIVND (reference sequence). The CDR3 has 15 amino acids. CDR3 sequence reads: CASSINGALRYGYTF. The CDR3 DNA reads TGTGCCAGTAGTATAAACGGGGCCCTACGGTATGGCTACACCTTC.

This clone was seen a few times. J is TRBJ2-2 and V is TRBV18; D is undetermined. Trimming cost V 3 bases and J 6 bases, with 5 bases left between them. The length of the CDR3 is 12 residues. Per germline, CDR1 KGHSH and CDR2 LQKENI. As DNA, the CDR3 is TGTGCCAGCTCACCCGTCTCCGGGGAGCTGTTTTTT. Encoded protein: CASSPVSGELFF.

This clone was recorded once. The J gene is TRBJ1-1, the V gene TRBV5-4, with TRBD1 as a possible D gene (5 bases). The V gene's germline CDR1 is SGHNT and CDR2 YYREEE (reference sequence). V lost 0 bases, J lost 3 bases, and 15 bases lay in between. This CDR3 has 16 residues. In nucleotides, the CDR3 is TGTGCCAGCAGCTTGGATTTGGCGGGGCGGGACACTGAAGCTTTCTTT. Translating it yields CASSLDLAGRDTEAFF.

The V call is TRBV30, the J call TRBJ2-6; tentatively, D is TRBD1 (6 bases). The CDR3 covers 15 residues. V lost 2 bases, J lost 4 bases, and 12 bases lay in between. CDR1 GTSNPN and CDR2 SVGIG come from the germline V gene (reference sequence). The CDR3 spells CAWSPPGAGANVLTF. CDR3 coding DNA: TGTGCCTGGAGTCCACCAGGGGCAGGGGCCAACGTCCTGACTTTC.

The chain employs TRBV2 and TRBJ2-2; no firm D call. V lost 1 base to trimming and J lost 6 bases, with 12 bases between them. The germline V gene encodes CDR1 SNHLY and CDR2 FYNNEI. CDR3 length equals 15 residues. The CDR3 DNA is TGTGCCAGCAGTGAAGAAAAGGGTGGAGCCGGGGAGCTGTTTTTT. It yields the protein CASSEEKGGAGELFF.

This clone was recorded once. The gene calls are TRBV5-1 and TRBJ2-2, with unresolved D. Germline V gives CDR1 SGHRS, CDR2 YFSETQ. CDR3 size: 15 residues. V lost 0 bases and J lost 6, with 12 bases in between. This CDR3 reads CASSLAVGSSGELFF. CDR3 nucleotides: TGCGCCAGCAGCTTGGCGGTCGGCTCCTCCGGGGAGCTGTTTTTT. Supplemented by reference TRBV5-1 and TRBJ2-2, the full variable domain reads KAGVTQTPRYLIKTRGQQVTLSCSPISGHRSVSWYQQTPGQGLQFLFEYFSETQRNKGNFPGRFSGRQFSNSRSEMNVSTLELGDSALYLCASSLAVGSSGELFFGEGSRLTVL.

The CDR3 region is CAIRGDSDNSPLHF. In DNA form, the CDR3 reads TGTGCCATCAGGGGCGACAGTGATAATTCACCCCTCCACTTT. This rearrangement joins TRBV10-3 to TRBJ1-6; tentative D call: TRBD1 (5 bases). The CDR3 runs 14 residues. V was shortened by 6 bases and J by 5 bases, with 11 bases between the two germline ends. Germline V CDR1 and CDR2: ENHRY, SYGVKD.

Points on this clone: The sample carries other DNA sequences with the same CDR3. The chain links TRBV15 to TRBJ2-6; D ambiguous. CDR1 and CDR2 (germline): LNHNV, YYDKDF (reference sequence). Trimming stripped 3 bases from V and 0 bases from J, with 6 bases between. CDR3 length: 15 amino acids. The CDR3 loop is CATSSDSSGANVLTF. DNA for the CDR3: TGTGCCACCAGCAGTGATAGCTCTGGGGCCAACGTCCTGACTTTC.

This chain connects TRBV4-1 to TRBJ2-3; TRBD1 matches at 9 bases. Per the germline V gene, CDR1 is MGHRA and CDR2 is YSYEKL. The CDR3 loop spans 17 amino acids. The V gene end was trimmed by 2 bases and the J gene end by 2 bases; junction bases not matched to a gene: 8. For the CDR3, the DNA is TGCGCCAGCAGCCAATCGGGACAGGGCGTTTACACAGATACGCAGTATTTT. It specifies CASSQSGQGVYTDTQYF.

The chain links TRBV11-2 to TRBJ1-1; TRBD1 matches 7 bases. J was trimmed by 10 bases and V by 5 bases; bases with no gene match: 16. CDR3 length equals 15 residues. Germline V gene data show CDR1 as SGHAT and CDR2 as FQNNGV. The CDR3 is CASSPRTGQVFRAFF. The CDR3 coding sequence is TGTGCCAGCAGCCCCCGGACAGGTCAGGTTTTCAGAGCTTTCTTT.

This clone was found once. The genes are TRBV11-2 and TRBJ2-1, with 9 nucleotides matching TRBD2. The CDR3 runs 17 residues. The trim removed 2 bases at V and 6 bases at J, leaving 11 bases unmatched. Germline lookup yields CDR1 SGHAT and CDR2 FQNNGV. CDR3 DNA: TGTGCCAGCAGCTTAAGCTGGCGGGGGGGGTTCGGCAATGAGCAGTTCTTC. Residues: CASSLSWRGGFGNEQFF.

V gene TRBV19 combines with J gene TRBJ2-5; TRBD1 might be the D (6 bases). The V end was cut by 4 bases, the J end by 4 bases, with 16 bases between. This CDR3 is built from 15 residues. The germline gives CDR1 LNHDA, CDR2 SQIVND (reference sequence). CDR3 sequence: CASSTLTQGSETQYF. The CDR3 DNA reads TGTGCCAGTAGTACGCTGACGCAGGGGTCAGAGACCCAGTACTTC.

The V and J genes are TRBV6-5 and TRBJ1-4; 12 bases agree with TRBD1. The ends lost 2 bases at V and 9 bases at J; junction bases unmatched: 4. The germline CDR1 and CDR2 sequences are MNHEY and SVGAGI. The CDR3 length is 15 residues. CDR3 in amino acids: CASSYGGQGAQKLFF. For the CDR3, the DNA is TGTGCCAGCAGTTACGGGGGACAGGGGGCCCAAAAACTGTTTTTT.

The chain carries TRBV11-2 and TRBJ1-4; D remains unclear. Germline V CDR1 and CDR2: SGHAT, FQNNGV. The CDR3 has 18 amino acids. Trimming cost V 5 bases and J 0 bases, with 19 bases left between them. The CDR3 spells CASSPLAGLVATNEKLFF. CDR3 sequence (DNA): TGTGCCAGCAGCCCCCTGGCAGGCTTAGTTGCAACTAATGAAAAACTGTTTTTT.

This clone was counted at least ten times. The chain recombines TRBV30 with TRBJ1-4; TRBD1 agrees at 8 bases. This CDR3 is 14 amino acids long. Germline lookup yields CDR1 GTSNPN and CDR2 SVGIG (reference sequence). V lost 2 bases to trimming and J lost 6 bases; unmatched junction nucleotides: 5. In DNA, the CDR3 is TGTGCCTGGAGTACGAGGACAGGGTATGAAAAACTGTTTTTT. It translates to CAWSTRTGYEKLFF.

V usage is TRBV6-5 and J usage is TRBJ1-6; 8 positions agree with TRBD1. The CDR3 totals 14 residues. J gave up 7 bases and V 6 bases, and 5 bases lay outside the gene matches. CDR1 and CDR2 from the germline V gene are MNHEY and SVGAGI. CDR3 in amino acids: CASSRGRRNSPLHF. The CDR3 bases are TGTGCCAGCAGCAGGGGGCGCAGGAATTCACCCCTCCACTTT.

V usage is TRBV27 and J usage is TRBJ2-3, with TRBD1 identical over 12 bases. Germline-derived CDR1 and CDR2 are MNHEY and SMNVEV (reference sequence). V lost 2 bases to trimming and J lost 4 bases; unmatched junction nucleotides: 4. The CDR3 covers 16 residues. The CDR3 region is CASSLGDRGRSDTQYF. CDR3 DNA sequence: TGTGCCAGCAGTTTAGGGGACAGGGGGCGATCAGATACGCAGTATTTT.

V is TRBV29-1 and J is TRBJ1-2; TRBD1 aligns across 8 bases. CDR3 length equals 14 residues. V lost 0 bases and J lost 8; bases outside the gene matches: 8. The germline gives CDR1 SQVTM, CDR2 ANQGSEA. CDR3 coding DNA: TGCAGCGTTGAAGAGGGGGGACAGGCCTGGGGCTACACCTTC. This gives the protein CSVEEGGQAWGYTF.

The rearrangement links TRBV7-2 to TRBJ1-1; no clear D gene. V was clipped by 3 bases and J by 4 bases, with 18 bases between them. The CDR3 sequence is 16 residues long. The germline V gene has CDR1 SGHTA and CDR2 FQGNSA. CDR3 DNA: TGTGCCAGCAGCTTGGGTTACGAGGGCAGCGGCACTGAAGCTTTCTTT. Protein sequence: CASSLGYEGSGTEAFF.

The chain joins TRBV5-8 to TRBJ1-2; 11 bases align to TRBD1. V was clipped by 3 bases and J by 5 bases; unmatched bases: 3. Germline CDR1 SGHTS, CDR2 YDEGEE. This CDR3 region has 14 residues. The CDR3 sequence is CASSSGQGAYGYTF. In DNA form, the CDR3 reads TGTGCCAGCAGCTCCGGACAGGGGGCGTATGGCTACACCTTC.